Each of the 27 T cell receptor beta chains below was sequenced from the same sample in a study of T cell repertoires in cytomegalovirus infection. TCRdb re-derived calls from the reads in MiXCR, one entry per CDR3 protein. The repertoire consists of roughly 640,000 distinct CDR3 sequences, with roughly 24% occurring once and the leading ten covering 8%. Sample: CD8+ T cells from PBMCs. The receptors stem from a human donor in good health (CMV status not recorded). Some clones in this sample may be carry-over from other donors' samples.

V usage is TRBV6-2 or TRBV6-3 and J usage is TRBJ2-1; 9 nucleotides agree with TRBD1. V shed 5 bases and J 2 bases; nucleotides not matched to a gene: 7. The germline V gene encodes CDR1 MNHEY and CDR2 SVGEGT. This CDR3 contains 16 residues. For the CDR3, the DNA is TGTGCCAGCAGTGACCGGGACAGGGAACCCTACAATGAGCAGTTCTTC. Amino acids: CASSDRDREPYNEQFF.

Comments on this clonotype: This sequence may be a read error, since a much larger clone differs from it by one base. The chain combines TRBV7-1 with TRBJ1-2, with D tentatively TRBD1 (5 bases). TRBV7-1 is designated an ORF whose function remains uncertain. This CDR3 region has 15 residues. This CDR3 is CDSESGKPQLDGYTF. CDR3 coding DNA: TGTGACAGCGAGTCAGGGAAGCCCCAACTGGATGGCTACACCTTC.

V gene TRBV6-6 combines with J gene TRBJ2-4; no clear D. The CDR3 is 16 amino acids. Germline CDR1 reads MNHNY; CDR2 reads SVGAGI (reference sequence). Trimming removed 0 bases from V and 2 bases from J, with 11 bases in between. The CDR3 loop reads CASSYSETGPKNIQYF. The CDR3 DNA reads TGTGCCAGCAGTTACTCGGAGACTGGCCCCAAAAACATTCAGTACTTC.

The V and J genes are TRBV6-6 and TRBJ1-3; possibly TRBD1 for D (6 bases). The V end was cut by 8 bases, the J end by 8 bases, with 19 bases between. There are 14 residues in the CDR3. In germline, CDR1 is MNHNY, CDR2 SVGAGI (reference sequence). The CDR3 sequence is CASSPRGATDTIYF. Here the CDR3 DNA reads TGTGCCAGCTCCCCCCGGGGGGCAACGGACACCATATATTTT.

As to this clonotype: It may be a read error: a sequence one base away is much more abundant. This rearrangement joins TRBV7-6 to TRBJ2-1; a possible D gene is TRBD2 (5 bases). The CDR3 covers 15 residues. Germline CDR1 SGHVS, CDR2 FNYEAQ. V lost 5 bases to trimming and J lost 3 bases, with 14 bases between them. The CDR3 protein is CASSPGVSFYNEQFF. The CDR3, as DNA: TGTGCCAGCAGCCCCGGGGTAAGCTTCTACAATGAGCAGTTCTTC.

In regard to this clonotype: The germline gene is not matched at one end of the junction; a read error may be the cause. The gene calls are TRBV7-2 and TRBJ2-1; no definite D call. The CDR3 spans 15 residues. Germline V gene sequence: CDR1 SGHTA, CDR2 FQGNSA. The CDR3 loop reads CASSLMSSSYNKQFF. In nucleotides, the CDR3 is TGTGCCAGCAGCCTAATGTCGAGCTCCTACAATAAGCAGTTCTTC.

This clonotype was found many times. At one end, the junction sequence differs from germline, possibly due to a read error. The chain employs TRBV6-1 and TRBJ2-3; TRBD2 aligns across 8 bases. Germline CDR1 MNHNS, CDR2 SASEGT. CDR3 length equals 10 residues. The CDR3 DNA reads TGTGCCAGCAAGGCGGGGGGAACACATTTT. Protein product: CASKAGGTHF.

The sample holds a few counts of this clonotype. The chain has TRBV28 and TRBJ1-4, with 8 positions matching TRBD1. V trimming: 3 bases; J trimming: 8 bases; junction bases outside the gene matches: 20. This CDR3 has 19 residues. Per the germline V gene, CDR1 is MDHEN and CDR2 is SYDVKM. This CDR3 is CASSLGLRTGLVEGEKLFF. CDR3 DNA sequence: TGTGCCAGCAGTTTGGGGCTGCGGACAGGGCTTGTGGAAGGAGAAAAACTGTTTTTT.

The chain carries TRBV6-5 and TRBJ1-4; D unresolved. Trimming pared 2 bases from V and 0 bases from J, leaving 10 bases between. This CDR3 comprises 16 residues. From germline, CDR1 is MNHEY and CDR2 SVGAGI. The CDR3 reads CASSYAWPATNEKLFF. The CDR3 bases are TGTGCCAGCAGTTACGCGTGGCCCGCAACTAATGAAAAACTGTTTTTT.

This clonotype was recorded a few times. CDR3 DNA sequence: TGTGCCAGCAGCCCAACATATGGCGAGCAGTACTTC. Protein product: CASSPTYGEQYF. This rearrangement joins TRBV7-9 to TRBJ2-7; D is uncertain. The germline CDR1 and CDR2 sequences are SEHNR and FQNEAQ (reference sequence). Trimming removed 5 bases at V and 6 bases at J, with 11 bases between. This CDR3 contains 12 residues.

In its sample, this clonotype was seen a few times. The chain carries TRBV15 and TRBJ2-7; the D gene is possibly TRBD2 (6 bases). Germline V gene lookup returns CDR1 LNHNV and CDR2 YYDKDF (reference sequence). There are 15 residues in the CDR3. Trimming took off 0 bases at V and 2 bases at J, with 11 bases between the two ends. The CDR3: CATSRDLGRTYEQYV. Written as DNA, the CDR3 is TGTGCCACCAGCAGAGACCTAGGGAGGACCTACGAGCAGTACGTC.

This clonotype came up a few times. CDR3: CASSFEDRAYNEQFF. Here the CDR3 DNA reads TGCGCCAGCAGCTTCGAGGACAGGGCCTACAATGAGCAGTTCTTC. The genes are TRBV5-1 and TRBJ2-1, with TRBD1 matching 8 bases. Germline CDR1 is SGHRS and CDR2 is YFSETQ. This CDR3 is 15 amino acids long. Trimming removed 2 bases from V and 2 bases from J; junction bases left unmatched: 3.

A few counts support this clonotype. The V gene is TRBV7-9, the J gene TRBJ2-7; TRBD2 agrees at 9 bases. Germline trimming cut 6 bases from V and 4 bases from J; bases unmatched to any gene: 16. The germline gives CDR1 SEHNR, CDR2 FQNEAQ (reference sequence). The CDR3 has 17 residues. This chain's CDR3 is CASSSPEGRGGEYEQYF. CDR3 coding DNA: TGTGCCAGCAGTTCACCCGAGGGGCGGGGGGGAGAGTACGAGCAGTACTTC.

This rearrangement joins TRBV6-2 or TRBV6-3 to TRBJ1-4, with D unclear. The V gene lost 2 bases and the J gene lost 13 bases, with 8 bases spanning the gap. The CDR3 runs 11 residues. CDR1 MNHEY and CDR2 SVGEGT come from the germline V gene. The DNA for the CDR3 is TGTGCCAGCAGTTACCCCGGTGGACTGTTTTTT. Translation gives CASSYPGGLFF.

The rearrangement uses TRBV29-1 and TRBJ2-2; 11 bases align to TRBD2. Trimming removed 7 bases from V and 0 bases from J; junction bases left unmatched: 13. This CDR3 is 18 amino acids long. Germline V lookup: CDR1 SQVTM, CDR2 ANQGSEA. Here the CDR3 reads CSATSGDFSYSNTGELFF. In DNA, the CDR3 is TGCAGCGCGACTAGCGGGGATTTCTCCTATTCGAACACCGGGGAGCTGTTTTTT.

The CDR3 loop reads CASSRASNEQFF. The CDR3 DNA follows: TGTGCCAGCAGCCGGGCTTCCAATGAGCAGTTCTTC. The chain has TRBV7-9 and TRBJ2-1, with D hard to call. The CDR3 consists of 12 residues. The V end lost 5 bases, the J end lost 6 bases, and 8 bases lay between the germline ends. Germline V gene data show CDR1 as SEHNR and CDR2 as FQNEAQ (reference sequence).

Concerning this clonotype: Compared with germline, one end of the junction differs, possibly owing to a read error. The V gene is TRBV14, the J gene TRBJ1-1; perhaps TRBD1 as D (5 bases). Germline CDR1 is SGHDN and CDR2 is FVKESK. CDR3 length: 14 amino acids. The CDR3 here is CVSSRRGDRSEAFF. CDR3 nucleotide sequence: TGTGTCAGCAGCCGGAGGGGAGACAGAAGTGAAGCTTTCTTT.

This clonotype has a single count. Germline and junction disagree at one end, which may indicate a read error. The chain is built from TRBV29-1 and TRBJ1-1; possible D gene TRBD1, 5 bases. Germline V gene data show CDR1 as SQVTM and CDR2 as ANQGSEA. This CDR3 has 13 residues. In nucleotides, the CDR3 is TGCAGCGCTGTTGGGGGGGTGAACGCTGAAGCTTTCTTT. Its translation is CSAVGGVNAEAFF. Using reference TRBV29-1 and TRBJ1-1 for the parts outside the CDR3, the full variable domain is SAVISQKPSRDICQRGTSLTIQCQVDSQVTMMFWYRQQPGQSLTLIATANQGSEATYESGFVIDKFPISRPNLTFSTLTVSNMSPEDSSIYLCSAVGGVNAEAFFGQGTRLTVV.

In its sample, this clonotype was seen a few times. The V gene is TRBV28, the J gene TRBJ2-7; D is unresolved. Germline assignment: CDR1 MDHEN and CDR2 SYDVKM. The CDR3 consists of 15 residues. V lost 5 bases and J lost 2, with 16 bases in between. The CDR3 nucleotides read TGTGCCAGCAGTCCAAACAGCGTTAAACCCTACGAGCAGTACGTC. It is translated as CASSPNSVKPYEQYV.

This clonotype was counted once. This chain uses TRBV20-1 with TRBJ1-2; TRBD1 matches 8 bases. J was trimmed by 5 bases and V by 0 bases; bases with no gene match: 8. CDR3 length: 15 residues. The V gene's germline CDR1 is DFQATT and CDR2 SNEGSKA (reference sequence). CDR3 bases: TGCAGTGCTAGAGATCTTCGGGACAGGAATTATGGCTACACCTTC. Its translation is CSARDLRDRNYGYTF.

This clonotype was detected ten times or more. The CDR3 loop reads CASSSSFEKLFF. CDR3 nucleotides: TGTGCCAGCAGCTCCTCCTTTGAAAAACTGTTTTTT. V is TRBV7-6 and J is TRBJ1-4; no clear D. Trimming cost V 4 bases and J 7 bases, with 7 bases left between them. Germline CDR1 SGHVS, CDR2 FNYEAQ. This CDR3 region has 12 residues.

J is TRBJ2-1 and V is TRBV7-3, with 12 bases lining up with TRBD2. The CDR3 is 15 amino acids. Germline V gives CDR1 SGHTA, CDR2 FQGTGA. The V segment lost 5 bases and the J segment 8 bases; nucleotides outside the gene matches: 7. The CDR3, as DNA: TGTGCCAGCAGCCAGGGACTAGCGGGTGGGGATGAGCAGTTCTTC. Its translation is CASSQGLAGGDEQFF. Full variable domain (remainder filled in from reference TRBV7-3 and TRBJ2-1): GAGVSQTPSNKVTEKGKYVELRCDPISGHTALYWYRQSLGQGPEFLIYFQGTGAADDSGLPNDRFFAVRPEGSVSTLKIQRTERGDSAVYLCASSQGLAGGDEQFFGPGTRLTVL.

The rearrangement uses TRBV4-2 and TRBJ2-1; no reliable D call. The germline V gene encodes CDR1 LGHNA and CDR2 YNFKEQ. CDR3 size: 13 residues. With 0 bases removed from V and 12 bases from J, the gap between germline ends came to 12 bases. In DNA, the CDR3 is TGTGCCAGCAGCCAAGATCGGGCGGATGGGCAGTTCTTC. It translates to CASSQDRADGQFF.

The chain combines TRBV20-1 with TRBJ2-7, with D possibly TRBD1 on 5 matching bases. V dropped 3 bases and J dropped 0 bases, with 12 bases sitting between them. This CDR3 is 14 amino acids long. Germline loops: CDR1 DFQATT, CDR2 SNEGSKA (reference sequence). This chain's CDR3 is CSARDRGFSYEQYV. CDR3 nucleotides: TGCAGTGCTAGGGATAGGGGTTTCTCCTACGAGCAGTACGTC.

Many counts were recorded for this clonotype. The chain carries TRBV12-3 or TRBV12-4 and TRBJ2-1, with 11 bases matching TRBD1. The CDR3 runs 18 residues. V gave up 5 bases and J gave up 0 bases; unmatched junction bases: 9. The CDR3 loop reads CASSPGTGGFSSYNEQFF. CDR3 DNA sequence: TGTGCCAGCAGTCCCGGGACAGGGGGGTTTAGCTCCTACAATGAGCAGTTCTTC.

This clonotype was counted only a few times. V usage is TRBV5-1 and J usage is TRBJ2-7, with 7 bases identical to TRBD1. V shed 0 bases and J 6 bases; nucleotides not matched to a gene: 6. The germline V gene encodes CDR1 SGHRS and CDR2 YFSETQ. CDR3 length equals 14 residues. CDR3 bases: TGCGCCAGCAGCTTGGGACAGGGCCCTTCCGAGCAGTACTTC. Protein product: CASSLGQGPSEQYF.

V and J are TRBV29-1 and TRBJ1-2; D is possibly TRBD1 (5 bases). The CDR3 length is 15 residues. V shed 0 bases and J shed 3 bases, with 14 bases lying between them. Germline V lookup: CDR1 SQVTM, CDR2 ANQGSEA. The CDR3, as DNA: TGCAGCGTTGAAGATGGCGGGGGTATGCACTATGGCTACACCTTC. It translates to CSVEDGGGMHYGYTF.